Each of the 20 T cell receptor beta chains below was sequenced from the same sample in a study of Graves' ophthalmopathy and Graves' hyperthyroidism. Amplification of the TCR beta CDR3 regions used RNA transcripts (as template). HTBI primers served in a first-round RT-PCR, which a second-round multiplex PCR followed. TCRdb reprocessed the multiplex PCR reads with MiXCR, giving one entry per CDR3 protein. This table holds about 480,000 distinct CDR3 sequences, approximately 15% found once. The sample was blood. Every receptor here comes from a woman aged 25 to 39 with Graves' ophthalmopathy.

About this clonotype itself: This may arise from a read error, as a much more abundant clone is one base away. The chain's CDR3 is CASSSPMTSQGKNIQYF. DNA for the CDR3: TGTGCCAGCAGCTCTCCGATGACTAGCCAGGGCAAAAACATTCAGTACTTC. This chain connects TRBV11-1 to TRBJ2-4, with 7 bases lining up with TRBD2. The CDR3 is 17 amino acids. CDR1 and CDR2 from the germline V gene are SGHAT and FQDESV (reference sequence). Unmatched junction bases numbered 12, after V lost 4 bases and J lost 3 bases.

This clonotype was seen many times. The CDR3 DNA follows: TGTGCCAGCAGCTCCACTGGGGGTTACGGAAACACCATATATTTT. It encodes CASSSTGGYGNTIYF. J is TRBJ1-3 and V is TRBV6-1, with D maybe TRBD1 (5 bases). V lost 6 bases and J 4 bases, leaving 16 bases between the germline ends. Germline V gives CDR1 MNHNS, CDR2 SASEGT. The CDR3 is 15 amino acids.

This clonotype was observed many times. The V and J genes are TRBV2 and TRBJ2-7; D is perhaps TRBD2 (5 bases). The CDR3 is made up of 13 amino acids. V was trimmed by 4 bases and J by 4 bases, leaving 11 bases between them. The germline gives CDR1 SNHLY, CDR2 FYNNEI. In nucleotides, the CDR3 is TGTGCCAGCAGTGCTCGTCTAGCTTACGAGCAGTACTTC. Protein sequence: CASSARLAYEQYF.

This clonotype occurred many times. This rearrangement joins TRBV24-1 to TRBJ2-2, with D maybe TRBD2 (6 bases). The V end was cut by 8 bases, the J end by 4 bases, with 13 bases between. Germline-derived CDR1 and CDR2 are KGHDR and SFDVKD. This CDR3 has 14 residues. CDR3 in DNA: TGTGCCACCAATACGGGAGAGAGCACCGGGGAGCTGTTTTTT. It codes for CATNTGESTGELFF.

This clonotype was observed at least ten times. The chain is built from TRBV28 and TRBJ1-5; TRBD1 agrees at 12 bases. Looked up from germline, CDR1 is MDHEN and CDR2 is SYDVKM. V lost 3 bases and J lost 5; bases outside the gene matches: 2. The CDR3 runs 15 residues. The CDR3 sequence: CASSFGTGGYQPQHF. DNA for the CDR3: TGTGCCAGCAGTTTTGGGACAGGGGGCTATCAGCCCCAGCATTTT.

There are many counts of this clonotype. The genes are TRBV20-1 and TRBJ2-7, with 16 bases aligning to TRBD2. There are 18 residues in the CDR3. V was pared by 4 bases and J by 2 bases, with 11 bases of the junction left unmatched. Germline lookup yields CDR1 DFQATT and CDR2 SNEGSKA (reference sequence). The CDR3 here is CSAMGGTGTSGRAYEQYF. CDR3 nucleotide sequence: TGCAGTGCTATGGGGGGGACAGGGACTAGCGGGAGGGCCTACGAGCAGTACTTC.

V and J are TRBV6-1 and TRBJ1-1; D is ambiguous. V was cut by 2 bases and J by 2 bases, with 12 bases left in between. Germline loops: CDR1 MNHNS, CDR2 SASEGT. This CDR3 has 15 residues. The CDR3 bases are TGTGCCAGCAGTGAACAGAGGCAGATCAACACTGAAGCTTTCTTT. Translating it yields CASSEQRQINTEAFF.

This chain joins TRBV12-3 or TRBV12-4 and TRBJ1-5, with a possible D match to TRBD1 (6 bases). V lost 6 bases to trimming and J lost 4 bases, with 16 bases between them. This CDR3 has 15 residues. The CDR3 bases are TGTGCCAGCAGCGCCAATGGACAGATGAATCAGCCCCAGCATTTT. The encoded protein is CASSANGQMNQPQHF.

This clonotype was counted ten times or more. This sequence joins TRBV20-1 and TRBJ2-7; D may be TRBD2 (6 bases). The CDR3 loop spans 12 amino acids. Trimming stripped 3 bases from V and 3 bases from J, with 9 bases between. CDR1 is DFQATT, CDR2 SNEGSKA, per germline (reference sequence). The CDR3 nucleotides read TGCAGTGCTAGGGGGGAGGACTACGAGCAGTACTTC. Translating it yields CSARGEDYEQYF.

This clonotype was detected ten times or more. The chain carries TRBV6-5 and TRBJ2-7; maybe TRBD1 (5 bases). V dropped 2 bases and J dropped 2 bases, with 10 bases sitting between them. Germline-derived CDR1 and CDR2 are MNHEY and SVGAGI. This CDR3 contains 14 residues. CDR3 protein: CASSYATGTYEQYF. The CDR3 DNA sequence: TGTGCCAGCAGTTACGCTACAGGAACCTACGAGCAGTACTTC.

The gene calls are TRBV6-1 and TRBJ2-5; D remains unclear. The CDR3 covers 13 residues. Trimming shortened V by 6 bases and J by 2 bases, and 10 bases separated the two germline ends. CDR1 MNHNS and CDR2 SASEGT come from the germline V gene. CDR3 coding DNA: TGTGCCAGCAGGTCGGCATGGCAAGAGACCCAGTACTTC. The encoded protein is CASRSAWQETQYF.

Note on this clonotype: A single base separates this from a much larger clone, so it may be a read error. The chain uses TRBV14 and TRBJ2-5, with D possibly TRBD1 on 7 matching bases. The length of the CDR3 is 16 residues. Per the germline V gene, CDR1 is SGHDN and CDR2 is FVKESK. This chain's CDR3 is CASIQDGQGGGETQYF. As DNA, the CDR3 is TGTGCCAGCATCCAAGATGGGCAGGGGGGCGGAGAGACCCAGTACTTC.

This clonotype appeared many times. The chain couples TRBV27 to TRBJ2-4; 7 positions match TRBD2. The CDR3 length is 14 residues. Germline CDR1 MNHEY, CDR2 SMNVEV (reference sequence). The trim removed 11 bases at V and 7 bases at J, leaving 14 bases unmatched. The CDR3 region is CASGRAGASNIQYF. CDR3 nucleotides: TGTGCCTCCGGCCGGGCGGGAGCTAGTAACATTCAGTACTTC.

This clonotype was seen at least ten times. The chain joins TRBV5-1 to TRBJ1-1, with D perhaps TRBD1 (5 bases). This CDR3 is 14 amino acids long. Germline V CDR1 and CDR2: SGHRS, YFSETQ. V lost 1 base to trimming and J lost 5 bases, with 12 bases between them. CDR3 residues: CASSLSGWQTEAFF. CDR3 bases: TGCGCCAGCAGCTTGTCAGGGTGGCAGACTGAAGCTTTCTTT.

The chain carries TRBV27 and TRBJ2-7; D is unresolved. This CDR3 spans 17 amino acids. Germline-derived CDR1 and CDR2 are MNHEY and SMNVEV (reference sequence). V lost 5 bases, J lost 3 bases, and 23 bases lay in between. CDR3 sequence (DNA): TGTGCCAGCAGTCCAATACCCAGTCATAGAGAATTCTACGAGCAGTACTTC. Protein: CASSPIPSHREFYEQYF.

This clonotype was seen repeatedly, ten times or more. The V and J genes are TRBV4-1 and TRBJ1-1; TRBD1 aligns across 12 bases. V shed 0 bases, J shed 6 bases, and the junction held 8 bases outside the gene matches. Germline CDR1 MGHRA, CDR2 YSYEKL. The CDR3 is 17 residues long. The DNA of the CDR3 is TGCGCCAGCAGCCAAGATTTACATGGGACAGGGGGCTCTGAAGCTTTCTTT. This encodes CASSQDLHGTGGSEAFF.

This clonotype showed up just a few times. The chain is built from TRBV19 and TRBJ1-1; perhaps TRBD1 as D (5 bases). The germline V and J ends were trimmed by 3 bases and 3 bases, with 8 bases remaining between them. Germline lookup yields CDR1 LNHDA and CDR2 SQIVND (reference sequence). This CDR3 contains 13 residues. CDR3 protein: CASSIQGYTEAFF. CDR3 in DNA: TGTGCCAGTAGTATTCAGGGTTACACTGAAGCTTTCTTT.

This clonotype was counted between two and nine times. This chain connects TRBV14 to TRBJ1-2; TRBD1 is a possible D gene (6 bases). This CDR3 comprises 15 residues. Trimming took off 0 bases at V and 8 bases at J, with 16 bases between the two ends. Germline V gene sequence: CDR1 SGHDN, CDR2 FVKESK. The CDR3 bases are TGTGCCAGCAGCCAAGATCGTCGGGGGGCGCAAGGCTACACCTTC. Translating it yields CASSQDRRGAQGYTF.

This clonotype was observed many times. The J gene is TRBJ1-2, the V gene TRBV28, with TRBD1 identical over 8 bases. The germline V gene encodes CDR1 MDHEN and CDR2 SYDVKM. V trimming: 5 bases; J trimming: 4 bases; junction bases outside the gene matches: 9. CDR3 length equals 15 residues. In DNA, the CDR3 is TGTGCCAGCAGTCCATACTGGACAGGGTCCTATGGCTACACCTTC. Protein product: CASSPYWTGSYGYTF.

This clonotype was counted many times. DNA for the CDR3: TGTGCCAGCAGGAGCCGGGACAGGGGCGTCGTCAGTTCACCCCTCCACTTT. Translating it yields CASRSRDRGVVSSPLHF. The chain employs TRBV28 and TRBJ1-6; 10 bases align to TRBD1. Germline V gives CDR1 MDHEN, CDR2 SYDVKM. The V segment lost 6 bases and the J segment 9 bases; nucleotides outside the gene matches: 14. The CDR3 spans 17 residues.